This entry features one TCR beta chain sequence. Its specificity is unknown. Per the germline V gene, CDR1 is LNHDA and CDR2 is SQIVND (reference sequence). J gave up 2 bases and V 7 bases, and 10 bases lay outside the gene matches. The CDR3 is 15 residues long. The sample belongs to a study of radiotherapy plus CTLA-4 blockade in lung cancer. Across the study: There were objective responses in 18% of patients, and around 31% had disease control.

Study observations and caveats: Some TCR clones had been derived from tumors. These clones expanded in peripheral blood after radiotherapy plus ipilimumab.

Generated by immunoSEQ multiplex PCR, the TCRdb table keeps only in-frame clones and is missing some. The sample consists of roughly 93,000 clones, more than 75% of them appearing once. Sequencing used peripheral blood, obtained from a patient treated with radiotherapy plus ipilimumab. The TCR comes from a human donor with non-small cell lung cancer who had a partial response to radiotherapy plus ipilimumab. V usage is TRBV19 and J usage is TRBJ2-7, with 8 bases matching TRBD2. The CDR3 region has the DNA TGTGCCAGTACCGGGAGGGGCAGGGAGACCTACGAGCAGTACTTC. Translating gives CASTGRGRETYEQYF.